The 11 T cell receptor beta chains below were found in one sample sequenced in a study of blood T cell repertoires in COVID-19. The table came from immunoSEQ multiplex PCR; TCRdb's copy has only in-frame clones and leaves some out. The sample contains roughly 150,000 clones, 81% of which appear only once. Sequenced sample: PBMCs or T cells enriched from blood (not recorded which). These receptors were taken from a woman in her thirties or forties with acute COVID-19.

This chain's CDR3 is CASSPDRGKETQYF. In DNA form, the CDR3 reads TGTGCCAGCTCACCAGACAGGGGGAAAGAGACCCAGTACTTC. The rearrangement uses TRBV18 and TRBJ2-5; 9 bases are shared with TRBD1. This CDR3 comprises 14 residues. Germline V gene sequence: CDR1 KGHSH, CDR2 LQKENI. V lost 2 bases and J lost 3; bases outside the gene matches: 1.

This chain uses TRBV18 with TRBJ1-6; the match to TRBD1 covers 8 bases. CDR3 length equals 15 residues. V lost 8 bases, J lost 6 bases, and 9 bases stayed unmatched. The V gene's germline CDR1 is KGHSH and CDR2 LQKENI. The CDR3 sequence is CASHPGTGRNSPLHF. CDR3 sequence (DNA): TGTGCCAGCCACCCAGGGACAGGCCGTAATTCACCCCTCCACTTT.

The chain carries TRBV7-3 and TRBJ2-3, with 7 bases matching TRBD1. With V trimmed by 4 bases and J by 2 bases, 3 bases remained unmatched. The CDR3 length is 14 residues. CDR1 is SGHTA and CDR2 is FQGTGA in the germline V gene. The CDR3 DNA reads TGTGCCAGCAGCTCGACAGGGCTCACAGATACGCAGTATTTT. Protein product: CASSSTGLTDTQYF.

A word on this clone: At one boundary the junction diverges from the germline segment, which might be a read error. The rearrangement links TRBV5-5 to TRBJ2-1; 9 positions agree with TRBD2. Germline CDR1 SGHKS, CDR2 YYEKEE (reference sequence). This CDR3 spans 15 amino acids. The CDR3 bases are TGTGCCAGCAACTTGGGGACTAGCCTAGGGAATGAGCAGTTCTTC. Its translation is CASNLGTSLGNEQFF.

The sample holds one count of this clone. The rearrangement links TRBV6-5 to TRBJ2-3; 8 bases align to TRBD1. V trimming: 8 bases; J trimming: 1 base; junction bases outside the gene matches: 5. Per germline, CDR1 MNHEY and CDR2 SVGAGI. CDR3 length equals 14 residues. The CDR3 region is CASSLTGGTDTQYF. The CDR3 nucleotides read TGTGCCAGCTCCTTGACAGGGGGCACAGATACGCAGTATTTT.

The chain is built from TRBV24-1 and TRBJ2-2; 8 nucleotides agree with TRBD1. This CDR3 is built from 15 residues. Looked up from germline, CDR1 is KGHDR and CDR2 is SFDVKD. Germline trimming cut 7 bases from V and 3 bases from J; bases unmatched to any gene: 6. The CDR3 protein is CATSTGTGHTGELFF. Here the CDR3 DNA reads TGTGCCACCAGCACCGGGACAGGTCACACCGGGGAGCTGTTTTTT.

J is TRBJ2-2 and V is TRBV3-1 (or the pseudogene TRBV3-2); 8 positions match TRBD2. In germline, CDR1 is LGHDT, CDR2 YNNKEL (reference sequence). The V and J ends lost 2 bases and 6 bases, in that order; junction bases with no gene match: 8. There are 16 residues in the CDR3. As DNA, the CDR3 is TGTGCCAGCAGCCAATTTAGCGGGAAGGGGGCCGGGGAGCTGTTTTTT. This encodes CASSQFSGKGAGELFF.

This chain uses TRBV18 with TRBJ2-2; D might be TRBD1 (5 bases). The V gene lost 7 bases and the J gene lost 1 base, with 10 bases spanning the gap. Looked up from germline, CDR1 is KGHSH and CDR2 is LQKENI. The CDR3 extends over 14 amino acids. In DNA, the CDR3 is TGTGCCAGCTTATCGCAGGGGAACACCGGGGAGCTGTTTTTT. The encoded protein is CASLSQGNTGELFF.

This clone has only one observation. The genes are TRBV18 and TRBJ2-3, with D hard to call. V shed 0 bases and J shed 0 bases, with 10 bases lying between them. From germline, CDR1 is KGHSH and CDR2 LQKENI. The CDR3 loop spans 16 amino acids. The CDR3 DNA follows: TGTGCCAGCTCACCACCGAGGCGGTCTAGCACAGATACGCAGTATTTT. Translation gives CASSPPRRSSTDTQYF.

V gene TRBV7-2 combines with J gene TRBJ2-7; tentative D call: TRBD1 (6 bases). The CDR3 is made up of 13 amino acids. Trimming shortened V by 2 bases and J by 3 bases, and 8 bases separated the two germline ends. Germline V gives CDR1 SGHTA, CDR2 FQGNSA. CDR3: CASSLHRDYEQYF. CDR3 nucleotides: TGTGCCAGCAGCTTACACAGGGACTACGAGCAGTACTTC.

This clone was observed a single time. The V call is TRBV27, the J call TRBJ1-6; maybe TRBD1 (5 bases). V lost 7 bases and J 1 base, leaving 11 bases between the germline ends. The germline CDR1 and CDR2 sequences are MNHEY and SMNVEV (reference sequence). The CDR3 has 15 amino acids. For the CDR3, the DNA is TGTGCCAGCAAGCCACCAGGGTCCTATAATTCACCCCTCCACTTT. Encoded protein: CASKPPGSYNSPLHF.